The present entry profiles one TCR beta chain with its context. This CDR3 contains 16 residues. Losses at the gene ends were 6 bases for V and 2 bases for J; bases not matched to a gene: 13. In germline, CDR1 is KGHSH, CDR2 LQKENI. The entry originates in a study of blood T cell repertoires in COVID-19. In assigning cohorts, the study relied on participant-reported clinical history. Only in-frame clones appear in the TCRdb table, and some are missing; sequencing was by immunoSEQ multiplex PCR. This table holds under 400,000 clones, approximately 91% found once. This sequence was found in a woman aged 30 to 39 who had been exposed to COVID-19. The material sequenced was PBMCs or T cells enriched from blood (not recorded which). The chain carries TRBV18 and TRBJ2-7; 7 nucleotides match TRBD1. The CDR3 protein is CASSQIADRLTYEQYF. CDR3 coding DNA: TGTGCCAGCTCGCAAATTGCGGACAGGTTGACCTACGAGCAGTACTTC.